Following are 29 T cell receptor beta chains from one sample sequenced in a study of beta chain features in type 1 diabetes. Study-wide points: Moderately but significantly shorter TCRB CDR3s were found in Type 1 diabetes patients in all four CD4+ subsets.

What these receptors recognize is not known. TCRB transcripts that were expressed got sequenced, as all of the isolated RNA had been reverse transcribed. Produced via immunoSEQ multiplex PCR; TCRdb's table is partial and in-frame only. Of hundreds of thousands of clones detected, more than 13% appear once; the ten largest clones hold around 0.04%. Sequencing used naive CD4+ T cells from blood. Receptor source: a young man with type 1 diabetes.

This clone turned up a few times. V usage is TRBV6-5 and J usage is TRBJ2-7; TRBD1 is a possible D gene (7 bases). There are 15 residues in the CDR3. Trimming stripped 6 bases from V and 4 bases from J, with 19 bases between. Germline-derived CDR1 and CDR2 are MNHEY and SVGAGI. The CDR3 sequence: CASRARLQGGYEQYF. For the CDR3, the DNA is TGTGCCAGCAGAGCCCGCCTTCAGGGGGGATACGAGCAGTACTTC.

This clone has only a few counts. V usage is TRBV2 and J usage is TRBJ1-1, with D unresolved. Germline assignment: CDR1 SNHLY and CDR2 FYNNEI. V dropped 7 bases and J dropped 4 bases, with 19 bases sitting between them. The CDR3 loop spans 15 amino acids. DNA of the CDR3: TGTGCCAGCACCGAAAGAGGCGGTTCCGGCACTGAAGCTTTCTTT. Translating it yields CASTERGGSGTEAFF.

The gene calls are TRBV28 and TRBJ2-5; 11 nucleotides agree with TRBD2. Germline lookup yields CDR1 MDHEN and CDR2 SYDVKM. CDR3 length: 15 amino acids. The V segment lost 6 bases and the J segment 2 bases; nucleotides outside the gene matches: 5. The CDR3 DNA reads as TGTGCCAGCAGAACCGGGACTAGCGGTCAAGAGACCCAGTACTTC. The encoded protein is CASRTGTSGQETQYF.

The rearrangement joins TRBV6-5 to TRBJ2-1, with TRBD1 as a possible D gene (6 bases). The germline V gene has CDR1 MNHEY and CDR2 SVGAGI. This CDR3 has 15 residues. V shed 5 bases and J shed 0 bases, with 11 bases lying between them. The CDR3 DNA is TGTGCCAGCAGTACAACAGGGCCCTCCTACAATGAGCAGTTCTTC. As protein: CASSTTGPSYNEQFF.

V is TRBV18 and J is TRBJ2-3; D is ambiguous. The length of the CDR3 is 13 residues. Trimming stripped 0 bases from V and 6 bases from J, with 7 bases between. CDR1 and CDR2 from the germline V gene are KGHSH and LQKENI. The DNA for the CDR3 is TGTGCCAGCTCACCACCGAGCAGGGATACGCAGTATTTT. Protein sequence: CASSPPSRDTQYF.

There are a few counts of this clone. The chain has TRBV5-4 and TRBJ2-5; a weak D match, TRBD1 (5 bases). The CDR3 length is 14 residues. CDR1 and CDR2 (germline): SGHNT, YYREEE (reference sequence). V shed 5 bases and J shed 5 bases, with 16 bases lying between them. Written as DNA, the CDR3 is TGTGCCAGCAGGGGGCGGCAGGGCGGCGAGACCCAGTACTTC. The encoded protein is CASRGRQGGETQYF.

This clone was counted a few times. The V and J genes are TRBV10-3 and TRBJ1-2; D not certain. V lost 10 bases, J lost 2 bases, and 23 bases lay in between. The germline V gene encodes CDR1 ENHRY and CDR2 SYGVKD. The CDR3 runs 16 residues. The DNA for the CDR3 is TGTGCCACCCATACCGCAAAGGTACAAGAAAACTATGGCTACACCTTC. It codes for CATHTAKVQENYGYTF.

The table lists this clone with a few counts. CDR3 residues: CASSPAWGGGDTQYF. The CDR3 DNA reads TGTGCCAGCAGTCCCGCTTGGGGGGGAGGCGATACGCAGTATTTT. This sequence joins TRBV6-5 and TRBJ2-3; 7 bases fit TRBD2. V lost 5 bases, J lost 6 bases, and 11 bases stayed unmatched. Per germline, CDR1 MNHEY and CDR2 SVGAGI. This CDR3 contains 15 residues.

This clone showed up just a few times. The CDR3: CASSPGASSDHNQPQHF. The CDR3, as DNA: TGTGCCAGCTCACCCGGGGCGTCCTCAGACCACAATCAGCCCCAGCATTTT. The chain carries TRBV18 and TRBJ1-5, with D perhaps TRBD1 (5 bases). The V gene lost 3 bases and the J gene lost 3 bases, with 18 bases spanning the gap. The CDR3 runs 17 residues. Germline V gene data show CDR1 as KGHSH and CDR2 as LQKENI.

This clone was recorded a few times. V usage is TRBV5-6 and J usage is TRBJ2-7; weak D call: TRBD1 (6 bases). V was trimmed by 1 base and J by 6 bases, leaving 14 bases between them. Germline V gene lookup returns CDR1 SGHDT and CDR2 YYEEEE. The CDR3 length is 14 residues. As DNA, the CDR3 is TGTGCCAGCAGCTTGTTGCAGGGGTGGGGCGAGCAGTACTTC. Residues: CASSLLQGWGEQYF.

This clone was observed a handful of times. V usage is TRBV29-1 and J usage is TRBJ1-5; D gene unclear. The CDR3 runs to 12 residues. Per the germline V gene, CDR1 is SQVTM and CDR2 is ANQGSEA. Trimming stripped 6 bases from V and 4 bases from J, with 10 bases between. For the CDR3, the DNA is TGCAGCGTGAGGGAGCAAAATCAGCCCCAGCATTTT. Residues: CSVREQNQPQHF.

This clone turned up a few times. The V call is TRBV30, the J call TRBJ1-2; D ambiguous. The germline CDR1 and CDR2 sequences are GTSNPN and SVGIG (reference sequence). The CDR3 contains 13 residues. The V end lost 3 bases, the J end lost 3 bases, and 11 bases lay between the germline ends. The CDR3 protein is CAWRSEGHYGYTF. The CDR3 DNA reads TGTGCCTGGAGGAGTGAGGGCCACTATGGCTACACCTTC.

The DNA for the CDR3 is TGTGCCAGCAGGGTACAGGGAAGCTATGGCTACACCTTC. It is translated as CASRVQGSYGYTF. This chain connects TRBV6-5 to TRBJ1-2; a possible D gene is TRBD1 (6 bases). CDR3 length: 13 residues. Trimming took off 6 bases at V and 4 bases at J, with 12 bases between the two ends. CDR1 and CDR2 (germline): MNHEY, SVGAGI.

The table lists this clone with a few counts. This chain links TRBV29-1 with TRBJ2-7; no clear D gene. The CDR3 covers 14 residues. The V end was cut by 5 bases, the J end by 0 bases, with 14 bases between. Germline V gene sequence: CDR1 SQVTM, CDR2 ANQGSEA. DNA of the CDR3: TGCAGCGTTTCGGACGTCCGTAGCTCCTACGAGCAGTACTTC. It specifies CSVSDVRSSYEQYF.

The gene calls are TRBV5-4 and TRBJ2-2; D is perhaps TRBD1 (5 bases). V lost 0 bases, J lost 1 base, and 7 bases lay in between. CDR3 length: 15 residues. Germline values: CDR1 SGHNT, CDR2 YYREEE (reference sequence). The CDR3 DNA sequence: TGTGCCAGCAGCTTGGCACAGGTGAACACCGGGGAGCTGTTTTTT. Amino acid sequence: CASSLAQVNTGELFF.

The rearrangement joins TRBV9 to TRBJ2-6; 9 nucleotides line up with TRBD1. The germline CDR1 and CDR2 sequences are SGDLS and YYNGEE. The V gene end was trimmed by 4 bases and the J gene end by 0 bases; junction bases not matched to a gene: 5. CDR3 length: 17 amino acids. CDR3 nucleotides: TGTGCCAGCAGCTTCAGACAGGGGGACTCTGGGGCCAACGTCCTGACTTTC. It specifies CASSFRQGDSGANVLTF.

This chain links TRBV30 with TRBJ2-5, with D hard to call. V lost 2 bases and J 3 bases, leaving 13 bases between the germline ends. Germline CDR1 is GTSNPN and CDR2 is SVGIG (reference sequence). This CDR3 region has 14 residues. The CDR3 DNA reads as TGTGCCTGGAGTACTTCCCCGTATGAAGAGACCCAGTACTTC. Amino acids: CAWSTSPYEETQYF.

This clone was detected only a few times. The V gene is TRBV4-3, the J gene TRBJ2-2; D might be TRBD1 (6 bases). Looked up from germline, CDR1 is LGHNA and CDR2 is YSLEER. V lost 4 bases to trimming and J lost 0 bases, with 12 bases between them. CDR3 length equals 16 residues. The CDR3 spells CASSPQTGANTGELFF. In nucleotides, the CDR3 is TGCGCCAGCAGCCCTCAGACAGGCGCGAACACCGGGGAGCTGTTTTTT.

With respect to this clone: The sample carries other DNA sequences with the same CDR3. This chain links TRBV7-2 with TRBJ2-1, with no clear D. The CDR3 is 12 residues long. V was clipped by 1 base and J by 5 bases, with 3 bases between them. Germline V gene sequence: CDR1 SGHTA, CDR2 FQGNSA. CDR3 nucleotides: TGTGCCAGCAGCTTAGTCCACAATGAGCAGTTCTTC. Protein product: CASSLVHNEQFF.

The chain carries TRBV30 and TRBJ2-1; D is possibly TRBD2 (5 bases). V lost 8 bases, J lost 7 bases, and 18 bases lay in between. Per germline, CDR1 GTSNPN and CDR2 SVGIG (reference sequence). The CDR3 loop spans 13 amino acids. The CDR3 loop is CALLGASGNEQFF. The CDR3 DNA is TGTGCCCTTCTCGGCGCCTCGGGGAATGAGCAGTTCTTC.

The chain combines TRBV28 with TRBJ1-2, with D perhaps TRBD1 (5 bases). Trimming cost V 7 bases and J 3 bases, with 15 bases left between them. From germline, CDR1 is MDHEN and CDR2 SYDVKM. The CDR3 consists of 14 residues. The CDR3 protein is CASTPGGDYYGYTF. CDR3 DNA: TGTGCCAGCACCCCGGGGGGGGACTACTATGGCTACACCTTC.

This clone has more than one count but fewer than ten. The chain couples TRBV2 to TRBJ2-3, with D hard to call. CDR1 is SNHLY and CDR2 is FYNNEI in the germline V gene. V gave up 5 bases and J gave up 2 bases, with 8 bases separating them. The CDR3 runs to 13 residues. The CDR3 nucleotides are TGTGCCAGCAGTAGGAACCCCACAGATACGCAGTATTTT. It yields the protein CASSRNPTDTQYF. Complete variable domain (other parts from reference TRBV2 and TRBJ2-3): EPEVTQTPSHQVTQMGQEVILRCVPISNHLYFYWYRQILGQKVEFLVSFYNNEISEKSEIFDDQFSVERPDGSNFTLKIRSTKLEDSAMYFCASSRNPTDTQYFGPGTRLTVL.

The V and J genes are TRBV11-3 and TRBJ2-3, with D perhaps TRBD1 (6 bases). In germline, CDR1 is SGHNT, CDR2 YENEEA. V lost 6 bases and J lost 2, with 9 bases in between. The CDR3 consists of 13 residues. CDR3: CASSRDTTDTQYF. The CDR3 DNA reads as TGTGCCAGCAGTCGGGACACCACAGATACGCAGTATTTT. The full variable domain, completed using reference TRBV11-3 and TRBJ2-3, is EAGVVQSPRYKIIEKKQPVAFWCNPISGHNTLYWYLQNLGQGPELLIRYENEEAVDDSQLPKDRFSAERLKGVDSTLKIQPAELGDSAVYLCASSRDTTDTQYFGPGTRLTVL.

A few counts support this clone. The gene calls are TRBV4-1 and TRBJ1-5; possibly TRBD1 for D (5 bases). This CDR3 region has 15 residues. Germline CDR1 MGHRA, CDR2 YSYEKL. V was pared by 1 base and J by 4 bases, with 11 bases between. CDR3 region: CASSQGGQGNQPQHF. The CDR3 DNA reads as TGCGCCAGCAGCCAAGGAGGCCAGGGAAATCAGCCCCAGCATTTT.

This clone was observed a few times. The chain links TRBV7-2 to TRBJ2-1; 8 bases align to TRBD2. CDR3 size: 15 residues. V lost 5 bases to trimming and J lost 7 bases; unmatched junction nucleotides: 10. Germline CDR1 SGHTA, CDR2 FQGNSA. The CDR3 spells CASSPRTSLGNEQFF. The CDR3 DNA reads TGTGCCAGCAGCCCCCGGACTAGCTTGGGAAATGAGCAGTTCTTC.

The CDR3 coding sequence is TGCGCCAGCAGTACCGAGGCTAGCGGGCTTTACGAGCAGTACTTC. Translation: CASSTEASGLYEQYF. The chain is built from TRBV5-1 and TRBJ2-7; 8 nucleotides agree with TRBD2. The CDR3 consists of 15 residues. Germline CDR1 and CDR2: SGHRS and YFSETQ. V shed 5 bases and J 4 bases; nucleotides not matched to a gene: 11. Complete variable domain (other parts from reference TRBV5-1 and TRBJ2-7): KAGVTQTPRYLIKTRGQQVTLSCSPISGHRSVSWYQQTPGQGLQFLFEYFSETQRNKGNFPGRFSGRQFSNSRSEMNVSTLELGDSALYLCASSTEASGLYEQYFGPGTRLTVT.

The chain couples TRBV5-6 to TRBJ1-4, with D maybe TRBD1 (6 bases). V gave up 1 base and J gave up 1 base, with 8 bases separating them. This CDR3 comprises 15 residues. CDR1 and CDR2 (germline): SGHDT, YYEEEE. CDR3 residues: CASSLQGLTNEKLFF. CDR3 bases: TGTGCCAGCAGCTTGCAGGGGTTAACTAATGAAAAACTGTTTTTT.

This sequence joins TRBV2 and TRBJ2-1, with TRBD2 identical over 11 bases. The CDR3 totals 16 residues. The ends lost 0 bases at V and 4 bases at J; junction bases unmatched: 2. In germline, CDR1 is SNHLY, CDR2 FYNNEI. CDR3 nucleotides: TGTGCCAGCAGTGAAGCGGGACTAGCGGATTACAATGAGCAGTTCTTC. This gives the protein CASSEAGLADYNEQFF.

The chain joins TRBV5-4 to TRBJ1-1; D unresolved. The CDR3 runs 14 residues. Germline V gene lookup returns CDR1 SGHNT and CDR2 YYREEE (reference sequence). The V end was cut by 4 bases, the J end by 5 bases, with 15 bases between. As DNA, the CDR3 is TGTGCCAGCAGCCAAGATGGGCTTAAAACTGAAGCTTTCTTT. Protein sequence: CASSQDGLKTEAFF.